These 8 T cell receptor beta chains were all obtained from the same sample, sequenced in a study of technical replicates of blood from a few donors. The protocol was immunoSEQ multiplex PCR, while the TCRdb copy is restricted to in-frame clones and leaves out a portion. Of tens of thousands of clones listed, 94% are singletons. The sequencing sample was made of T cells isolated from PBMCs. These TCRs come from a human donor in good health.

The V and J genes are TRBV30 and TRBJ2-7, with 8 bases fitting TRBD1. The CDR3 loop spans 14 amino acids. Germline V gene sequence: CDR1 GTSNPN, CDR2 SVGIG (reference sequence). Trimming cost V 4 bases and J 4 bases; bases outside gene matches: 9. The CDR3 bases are TGTGCCTGGAATCTGCGACAGGGGCGGTACGAGCAGTACTTC. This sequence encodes CAWNLRQGRYEQYF.

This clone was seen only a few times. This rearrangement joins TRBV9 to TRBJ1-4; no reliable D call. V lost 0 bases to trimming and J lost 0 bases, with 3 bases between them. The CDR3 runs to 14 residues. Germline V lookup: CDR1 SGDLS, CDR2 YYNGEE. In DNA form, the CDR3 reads TGTGCCAGCAGCGTAGCTCCAACTAATGAAAAACTGTTTTTT. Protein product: CASSVAPTNEKLFF.

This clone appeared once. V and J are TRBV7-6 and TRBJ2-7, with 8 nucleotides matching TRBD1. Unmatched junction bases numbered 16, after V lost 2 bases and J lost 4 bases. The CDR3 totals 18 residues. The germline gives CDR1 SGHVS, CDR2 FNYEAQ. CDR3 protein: CASSLTYSGQGVLYEQYF. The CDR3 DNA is TGTGCCAGCAGCTTAACTTATTCAGGACAGGGAGTTTTGTACGAGCAGTACTTC.

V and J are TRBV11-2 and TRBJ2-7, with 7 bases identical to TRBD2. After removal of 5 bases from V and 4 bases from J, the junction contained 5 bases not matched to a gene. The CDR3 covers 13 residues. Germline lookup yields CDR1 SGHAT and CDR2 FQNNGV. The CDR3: CASSPGGVYEQYF. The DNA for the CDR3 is TGTGCCAGCAGCCCGGGGGGAGTATACGAGCAGTACTTC. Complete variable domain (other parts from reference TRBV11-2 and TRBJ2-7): EAGVAQSPRYKIIEKRQSVAFWCNPISGHATLYWYQQILGQGPKLLIQFQNNGVVDDSQLPKDRFSAERLKGVDSTLKIQPAKLEDSAVYLCASSPGGVYEQYFGPGTRLTVT.

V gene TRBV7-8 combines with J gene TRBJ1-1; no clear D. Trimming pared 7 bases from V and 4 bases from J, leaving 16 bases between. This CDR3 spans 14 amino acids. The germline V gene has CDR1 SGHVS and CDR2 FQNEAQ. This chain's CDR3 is CASKIDSLITEAFF. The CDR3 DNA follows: TGTGCCAGCAAAATCGACTCGTTAATCACTGAAGCTTTCTTT.

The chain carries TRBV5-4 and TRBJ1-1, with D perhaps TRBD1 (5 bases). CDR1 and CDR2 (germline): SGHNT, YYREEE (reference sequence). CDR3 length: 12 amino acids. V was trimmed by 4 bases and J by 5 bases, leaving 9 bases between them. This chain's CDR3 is CASSEGVTEAFF. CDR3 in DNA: TGTGCCAGCAGCGAAGGGGTTACTGAAGCTTTCTTT.

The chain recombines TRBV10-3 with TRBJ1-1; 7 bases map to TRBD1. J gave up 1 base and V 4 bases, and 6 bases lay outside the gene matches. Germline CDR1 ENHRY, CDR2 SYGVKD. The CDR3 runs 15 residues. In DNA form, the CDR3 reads TGTGCCATCAGTGGCCGGGACAGAAGGAACACTGAAGCTTTCTTT. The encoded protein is CAISGRDRRNTEAFF.

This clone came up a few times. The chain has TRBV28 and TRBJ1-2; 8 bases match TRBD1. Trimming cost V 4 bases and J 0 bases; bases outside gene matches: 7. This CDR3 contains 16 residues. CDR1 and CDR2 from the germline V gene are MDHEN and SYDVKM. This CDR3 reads CASSWGQAEANYGYTF. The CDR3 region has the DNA TGTGCCAGCAGTTGGGGACAGGCTGAAGCTAACTATGGCTACACCTTC.